This TCR beta chain came from a study of radiation and T cells in renal cell carcinoma. Indicated time point: blood 2 weeks post-SBRT. Treatment: 15 Gy SBRT to primary tumor, nephrectomy 4 weeks later. This renal cell carcinoma was of the clear cell type. Sequencing was performed with immunoSEQ multiplex PCR; in TCRdb, only in-frame clones are kept and a portion is missing. The table includes tens of thousands of clones, around 86% detected once. This TCR derives from a woman between 45 and 60 years old with renal cell carcinoma. Here the sequenced sample was blood, taken from a patient whose treatment included radiotherapy and nephrectomy.

CDR3 nucleotide sequence: TGTGCCAGCTCGACTAGCGGGAGCACAGATACGCAGTATTTT. It yields the protein CASSTSGSTDTQYF. The J gene is TRBJ2-3, the V gene TRBV18; 10 bases are a match to TRBD2. V lost 6 bases to trimming and J lost 0 bases; unmatched junction nucleotides: 0. This CDR3 contains 14 residues. CDR1 is KGHSH and CDR2 is LQKENI in the germline V gene.